The table lists the clone carrying this T cell receptor (beta chain) with a few counts. Assay used: immunoSEQ multiplex PCR; TCRdb lists only in-frame clones, some missing. This repertoire shows more than 95,000 clones, more than 85% found once; its top ten account for under 8%. This specimen comes from a study of blood T cell repertoires in COVID-19. Study information: Samples representing acute and convalescent COVID-19 were sourced from the United States, Italy and Spain.

V was cut by 3 bases and J by 3 bases, with 9 bases left in between. This CDR3 spans 13 amino acids. Germline CDR1 LNHNV, CDR2 YYDKDF (reference sequence). Material: peripheral blood. This clonotype was sampled from a human donor in a cohort sampled during active COVID-19. This chain links TRBV15 with TRBJ2-7; D is ambiguous. This CDR3 reads CATSRGILYEQYF. CDR3 nucleotides: TGTGCCACCAGCAGGGGCATCCTCTACGAGCAGTACTTC. The full variable domain, completed using reference TRBV15 and TRBJ2-7, is DAMVIQNPRYQVTQFGKPVTLSCSQTLNHNVMYWYQQKSSQAPKLLFHYYDKDFNNEADTPDNFQSRRPNTSFCFLDIRSPGLGDTAMYLCATSRGILYEQYFGPGTRLTVT.